The present T cell receptor (beta chain) was sequenced within a study of blood T cell repertoires in COVID-19. About the study: T cells, B-cell-depleted T cells, or PBMCs supplied cDNA or gDNA.

V shed 0 bases and J shed 3 bases, with 12 bases lying between them. The CDR3 covers 16 residues. Germline CDR1 and CDR2: PRHDT and FYEKMQ (reference sequence). This clone was counted a single time. Clones were read by immunoSEQ multiplex PCR, and TCRdb kept only the in-frame ones, dropping some. Among some 130,000 clones listed, around 83% were seen once. The receptor's source is a human donor in a cohort sampled during active COVID-19. The V gene is TRBV13, the J gene TRBJ1-5; D perhaps matches TRBD1 (5 bases). The sequencing sample was made of peripheral blood. The CDR3 is CASSLGDGANNQPQHF. In DNA form, the CDR3 reads TGTGCCAGCAGCTTAGGCGATGGGGCAAACAATCAGCCCCAGCATTTT.